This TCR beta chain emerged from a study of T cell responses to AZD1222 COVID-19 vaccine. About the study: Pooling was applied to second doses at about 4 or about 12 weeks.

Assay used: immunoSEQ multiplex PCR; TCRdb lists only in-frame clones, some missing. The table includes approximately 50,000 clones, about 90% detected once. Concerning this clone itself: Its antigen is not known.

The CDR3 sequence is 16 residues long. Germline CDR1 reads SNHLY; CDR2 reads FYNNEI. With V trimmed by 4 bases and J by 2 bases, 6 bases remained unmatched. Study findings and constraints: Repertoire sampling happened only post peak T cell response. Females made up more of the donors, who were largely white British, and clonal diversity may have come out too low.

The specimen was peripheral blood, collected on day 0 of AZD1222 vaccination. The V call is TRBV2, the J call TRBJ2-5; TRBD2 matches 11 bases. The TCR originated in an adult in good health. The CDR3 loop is CASSGRSGRGQETQYF. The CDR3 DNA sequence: TGTGCCAGCAGTGGTCGTAGCGGGAGGGGACAAGAGACCCAGTACTTC.